This T cell receptor (beta chain) appears in the sequencing data of a study of cytomegalovirus exposure and HLA in healthy donors. This CDR3 has 17 amino acids. CDR1 is SGHTA and CDR2 is FQGNSA in the germline V gene. J lost 7 bases, V lost 5 bases, and 13 bases had no gene match. Study-level results: Most subjects had HLA-A and HLA-B alleles reportedly predicted accurately by TCR beta sequences. It was confirmed in vitro that a few of the CMV-associated chains were specific for CMV antigens. In a later analysis, a missense DCLRE1C variant was linked to TCR beta V- and J-gene trimming.

As for this clone: Antigen: not known.

Primers included in the PCR were 60 Vbeta and 13 Jbeta primers. Sequenced by immunoSEQ multiplex PCR; TCRdb stores in-frame clones only, minus some. The table gives 150,000 or so clones; the top ten clones make up 1% to 1.5% of it. Sequences were obtained from PBMCs. The chain has TRBV7-2 and TRBJ1-4, with 10 positions matching TRBD1. The TCR comes from a woman aged 55-70 years in good health and CMV-seronegative. The CDR3 loop is CASSPRPVGTGVEKLFF. The CDR3 DNA reads as TGTGCCAGCAGCCCGCGGCCAGTCGGGACAGGGGTTGAAAAACTGTTTTTT.